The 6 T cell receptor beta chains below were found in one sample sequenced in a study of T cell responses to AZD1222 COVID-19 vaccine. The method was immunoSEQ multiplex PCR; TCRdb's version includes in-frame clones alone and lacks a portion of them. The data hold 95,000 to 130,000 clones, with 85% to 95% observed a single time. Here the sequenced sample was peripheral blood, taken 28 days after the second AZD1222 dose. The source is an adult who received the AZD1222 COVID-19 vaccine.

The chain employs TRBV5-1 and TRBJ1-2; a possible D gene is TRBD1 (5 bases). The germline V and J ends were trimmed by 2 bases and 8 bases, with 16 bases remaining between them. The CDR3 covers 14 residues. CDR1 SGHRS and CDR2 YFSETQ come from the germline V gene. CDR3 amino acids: CASSLDSHGRGYTF. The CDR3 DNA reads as TGCGCCAGCAGCTTAGACAGCCACGGGCGAGGCTACACCTTC.

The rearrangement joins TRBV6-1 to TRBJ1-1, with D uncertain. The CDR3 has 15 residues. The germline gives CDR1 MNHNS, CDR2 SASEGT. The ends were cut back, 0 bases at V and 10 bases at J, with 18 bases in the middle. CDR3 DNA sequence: TGTGCCAGCAGTGAAGCGTTGGCGTTCACAACCAGAGCTTTCTTT. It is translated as CASSEALAFTTRAFF.

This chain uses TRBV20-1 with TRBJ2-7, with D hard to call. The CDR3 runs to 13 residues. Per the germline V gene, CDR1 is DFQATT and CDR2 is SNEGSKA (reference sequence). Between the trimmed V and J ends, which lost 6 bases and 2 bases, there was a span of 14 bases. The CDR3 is CSASGPETYEQYF. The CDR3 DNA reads TGCAGTGCCAGTGGGCCAGAGACCTACGAGCAGTACTTC.

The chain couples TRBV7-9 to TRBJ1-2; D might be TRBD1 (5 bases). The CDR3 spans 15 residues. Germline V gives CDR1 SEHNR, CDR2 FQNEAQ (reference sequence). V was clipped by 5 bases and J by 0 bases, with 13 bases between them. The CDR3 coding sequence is TGTGCCAGCAGCCCGGGACCGCGAGCTAACTATGGCTACACCTTC. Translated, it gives CASSPGPRANYGYTF.

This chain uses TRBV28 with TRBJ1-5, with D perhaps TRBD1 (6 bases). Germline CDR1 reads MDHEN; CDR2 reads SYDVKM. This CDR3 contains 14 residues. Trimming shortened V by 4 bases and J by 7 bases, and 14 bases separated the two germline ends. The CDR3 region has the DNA TGTGCCAGCAGTTCCCCAGGGGTGACGCAGCCCCAGCATTTT. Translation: CASSSPGVTQPQHF.

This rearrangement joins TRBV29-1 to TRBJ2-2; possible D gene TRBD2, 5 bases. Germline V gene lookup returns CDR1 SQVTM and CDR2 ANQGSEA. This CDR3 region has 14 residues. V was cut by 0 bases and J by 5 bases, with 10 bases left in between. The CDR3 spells CSVEDRGITGELFF. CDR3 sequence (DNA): TGCAGCGTTGAAGATCGGGGAATTACCGGGGAGCTGTTTTTT.